The 10 T cell receptor beta chains below were found in one sample sequenced in a study of blood T cell repertoires in COVID-19. The assay was immunoSEQ multiplex PCR, and TCRdb's table has in-frame clones only and misses some. The table lists 200,000 or so clones, 70% to 90% of them singletons. What was sequenced was peripheral blood. Receptors originate from a man aged 70 or older with active or convalescent COVID-19.

The chain joins TRBV28 to TRBJ2-5, with D possibly TRBD2 on 6 matching bases. The CDR3 extends over 15 amino acids. Germline V gives CDR1 MDHEN, CDR2 SYDVKM. Trimming took off 3 bases at V and 3 bases at J, with 14 bases between the two ends. The CDR3 DNA sequence: TGTGCCAGCAGTTTGACGGGACTCCGAAAAGAGACCCAGTACTTC. Its protein is CASSLTGLRKETQYF.

The chain has TRBV28 and TRBJ2-7; 9 bases map to TRBD1. V dropped 7 bases and J dropped 4; count of bases not matched to a gene: 5. The V gene's germline CDR1 is MDHEN and CDR2 SYDVKM. The CDR3 has 13 residues. This CDR3 is CASNRGREYEQYF. CDR3 nucleotide sequence: TGTGCCAGCAACAGGGGGCGCGAGTACGAGCAGTACTTC.

The chain has TRBV6-5 and TRBJ1-3; 7 bases match TRBD1. The CDR3 runs 15 residues. V shed 4 bases and J 2 bases; nucleotides not matched to a gene: 5. CDR1 and CDR2 (germline): MNHEY, SVGAGI. The CDR3 region has the DNA TGTGCCAGCAGTTCCAGGGGGTTAGCTGGAAACACCATATATTTT. This gives the protein CASSSRGLAGNTIYF.

The rearrangement links TRBV5-4 to TRBJ1-3; a possible D gene is TRBD1 (5 bases). The germline CDR1 and CDR2 sequences are SGHNT and YYREEE (reference sequence). The CDR3 contains 16 residues. V lost 1 base and J 2 bases, leaving 13 bases between the germline ends. The CDR3, as DNA: TGTGCCAGCAGCTTGTCAGGGTCCCCAGCTGGAAACACCATATATTTT. Amino acid sequence: CASSLSGSPAGNTIYF.

The chain is built from TRBV30 and TRBJ1-1, with D unresolved. The CDR3 contains 13 residues. Trimming left V 0 bases short and J 1 base short, with 6 bases between. Germline CDR1 reads GTSNPN; CDR2 reads SVGIG (reference sequence). This CDR3 is CAWSVQWNTEAFF. CDR3 bases: TGTGCCTGGAGTGTACAGTGGAACACTGAAGCTTTCTTT.

The sample holds a few counts of this clone. The V and J genes are TRBV15 and TRBJ2-7; 7 positions agree with TRBD2. CDR1 and CDR2 (germline): LNHNV, YYDKDF (reference sequence). The V gene end was trimmed by 5 bases and the J gene end by 2 bases; junction bases not matched to a gene: 12. CDR3 length equals 16 residues. The CDR3 bases are TGTGCCACCAGCCAGCTGGGGGGGTTGAATCCCTACGAGCAGTACTTC. It codes for CATSQLGGLNPYEQYF.

The V call is TRBV11-2, the J call TRBJ1-2; perhaps TRBD1 as D (6 bases). Trimming pared 5 bases from V and 3 bases from J, leaving 10 bases between. The germline gives CDR1 SGHAT, CDR2 FQNNGV. This CDR3 is built from 13 residues. The DNA of the CDR3 is TGTGCCAGCAGCCCGGACAGAGACTATGGCTACACCTTC. Its protein is CASSPDRDYGYTF. Together with reference TRBV11-2 and TRBJ1-2, the CDR3 gives the full variable domain: EAGVAQSPRYKIIEKRQSVAFWCNPISGHATLYWYQQILGQGPKLLIQFQNNGVVDDSQLPKDRFSAERLKGVDSTLKIQPAKLEDSAVYLCASSPDRDYGYTFGSGTRLTVV.

J is TRBJ2-5 and V is TRBV6-1; 12 positions agree with TRBD2. CDR1 and CDR2 from the germline V gene are MNHNS and SASEGT. The J segment lost 5 bases and the V segment lost 2 bases, leaving 9 bases of the junction unmatched. The CDR3 loop spans 17 amino acids. The CDR3 sequence: CASSELAGGHRRETQYF. The CDR3 nucleotides read TGTGCCAGCAGTGAACTAGCGGGGGGGCACCGGAGGGAGACCCAGTACTTC.

The CDR3 DNA is TGTGCCAGCAGCTCAGGAATCTGGAACACCATATATTTT. Amino acids: CASSSGIWNTIYF. This sequence joins TRBV11-2 and TRBJ1-3; D not resolved. V gave up 4 bases and J gave up 7 bases, with 11 bases separating them. Germline V CDR1 and CDR2: SGHAT, FQNNGV. CDR3 length equals 13 residues. The variable domain in full, completed from reference TRBV11-2 and TRBJ1-3, reads EAGVAQSPRYKIIEKRQSVAFWCNPISGHATLYWYQQILGQGPKLLIQFQNNGVVDDSQLPKDRFSAERLKGVDSTLKIQPAKLEDSAVYLCASSSGIWNTIYFGEGSWLTVV.

V and J are TRBV5-4 and TRBJ2-1, with a tentative D call TRBD1 (5 bases). CDR3 length: 12 amino acids. Trimming took off 3 bases at V and 5 bases at J, with 6 bases between the two ends. CDR1 and CDR2 from the germline V gene are SGHNT and YYREEE (reference sequence). The CDR3: CASSWTNNEQFF. The CDR3 DNA reads TGTGCCAGCAGCTGGACAAACAATGAGCAGTTCTTC.